Reported below is one TCR beta chain. This sample was included in a study of blood T cell repertoires in COVID-19. Study-level information: Sites across the United States, Italy and Spain contributed samples from acute and convalescent COVID-19. Sources were T cells, B-cell-depleted T cells, or PBMCs; the material itself was cDNA or gDNA.

In the source study's methods: Amplification with reference gene primers provided the estimates of nucleated cell counts. Profiled with immunoSEQ multiplex PCR; TCRdb holds only in-frame clones, not every one. From that table come the V and J calls and clone size; the DNA was used to work out D and trimming. The sample has around 200,000 clones, roughly 84% seen once; the top ten hold 1.5% to 2%. With 5 bases clipped from V and 4 bases from J, the junction kept 14 bases outside the gene matches. Germline V lookup: CDR1 SEHNR, CDR2 FQNEAQ (reference sequence). The CDR3 loop spans 18 amino acids. The clonotype originates from a man aged 35-49 years with active or convalescent COVID-19. The J gene is TRBJ2-1, the V gene TRBV7-9; 10 bases are a match to TRBD2. Sequences were obtained from peripheral blood. Here the CDR3 reads CASSQGESSGSLYNEQFF. The CDR3 DNA follows: TGTGCCAGCAGCCAAGGGGAATCTAGCGGGAGTTTGTACAATGAGCAGTTCTTC.